The 28 T cell receptor beta chains below all came from one sample that was sequenced in a study of monozygotic twins with cystic fibrosis. Data came from immunoSEQ multiplex PCR; TCRdb stores just in-frame clones and leaves some out. In the table there are about 35,000 clones, approximately 72% of which are singletons. The sample taken for sequencing was blood. These receptors all stem from a girl aged 10-17 years with cystic fibrosis.

In its sample, this clone was seen a few times. The rearrangement links TRBV6-5 to TRBJ2-4, with no clear D. The germline V gene encodes CDR1 MNHEY and CDR2 SVGAGI. Trimming stripped 2 bases from V and 7 bases from J, with 3 bases between. This CDR3 region has 11 residues. Written as DNA, the CDR3 is TGTGCCAGCAGTTACGGGAACATTCAGTACTTC. Protein sequence: CASSYGNIQYF.

This clone came up a few times. The rearrangement uses TRBV7-9 and TRBJ2-5; D ambiguous. Germline CDR1 is SEHNR and CDR2 is FQNEAQ (reference sequence). The CDR3 extends over 12 amino acids. The ends were cut back, 4 bases at V and 0 bases at J, with 3 bases in the middle. The CDR3 DNA sequence: TGTGCCAGCAGCTCAAACCAAGAGACCCAGTACTTC. It yields the protein CASSSNQETQYF. Supplemented by reference TRBV7-9 and TRBJ2-5, the full variable domain reads DTGVSQNPRHKITKRGQNVTFRCDPISEHNRLYWYRQTLGQGPEFLTYFQNEAQLEKSRLLSDRFSAERPKGSFSTLEIQRTEQGDSAMYLCASSSNQETQYFGPGTRLLVL.

The gene calls are TRBV15 and TRBJ2-1; 9 nucleotides line up with TRBD1. V shed 3 bases and J 7 bases; nucleotides not matched to a gene: 7. The germline V gene encodes CDR1 LNHNV and CDR2 YYDKDF (reference sequence). CDR3 size: 15 residues. CDR3 residues: CATSSRGQGNNEQFF. DNA for the CDR3: TGTGCCACCAGCAGTAGGGGACAGGGAAATAATGAGCAGTTCTTC. Supplemented by reference TRBV15 and TRBJ2-1, the full variable domain reads DAMVIQNPRYQVTQFGKPVTLSCSQTLNHNVMYWYQQKSSQAPKLLFHYYDKDFNNEADTPDNFQSRRPNTSFCFLDIRSPGLGDTAMYLCATSSRGQGNNEQFFGPGTRLTVL.

The rearrangement uses TRBV30 and TRBJ2-5, with a tentative D call TRBD2 (6 bases). The CDR3 consists of 14 residues. CDR1 and CDR2 (germline): GTSNPN, SVGIG (reference sequence). Trimming left V 1 base short and J 1 base short, with 10 bases between. The CDR3 loop is CAWSGGSGQETQYF. CDR3 sequence (DNA): TGTGCCTGGAGTGGAGGTAGCGGCCAAGAGACCCAGTACTTC.

In DNA, the CDR3 is TGTGCCAGCAGCTTAGTTTATGGACTTGACAATGAGCAGTTCTTC. Translating it yields CASSLVYGLDNEQFF. The rearrangement uses TRBV7-9 and TRBJ2-1, with a tentative D call TRBD2 (5 bases). Germline-derived CDR1 and CDR2 are SEHNR and FQNEAQ (reference sequence). This CDR3 contains 15 residues. V was clipped by 1 base and J by 5 bases, with 12 bases between them.

This sequence joins TRBV27 and TRBJ2-1; TRBD2 aligns across 12 bases. CDR3 length: 14 residues. Germline V gene sequence: CDR1 MNHEY, CDR2 SMNVEV (reference sequence). V lost 5 bases, J lost 10 bases, and 6 bases stayed unmatched. CDR3 nucleotide sequence: TGTGCCAGCAGTCTACAGACTAGCGGGAGAGAGCAGTTCTTC. Protein product: CASSLQTSGREQFF.

This clone came up a few times. The genes are TRBV30 and TRBJ2-7; 7 nucleotides align to TRBD2. Per germline, CDR1 GTSNPN and CDR2 SVGIG (reference sequence). The CDR3 extends over 13 amino acids. V dropped 3 bases and J dropped 3; count of bases not matched to a gene: 5. The CDR3 reads CAWRNPGGYEQYF. CDR3 DNA sequence: TGTGCCTGGAGAAACCCGGGAGGCTACGAGCAGTACTTC.

In this sample, this clone turned up once. V is TRBV5-4 and J is TRBJ1-5; D is perhaps TRBD1 (5 bases). The CDR3 consists of 16 residues. From germline, CDR1 is SGHNT and CDR2 YYREEE (reference sequence). The germline V and J ends were trimmed by 2 bases and 0 bases, with 12 bases remaining between them. This chain's CDR3 is CASSLGHPNSNQPQHF. The DNA for the CDR3 is TGTGCCAGCAGCTTAGGACACCCTAATAGCAATCAGCCCCAGCATTTT.

The chain has TRBV5-4 and TRBJ2-3; D call uncertain. Per germline, CDR1 SGHNT and CDR2 YYREEE (reference sequence). Trimming stripped 4 bases from V and 2 bases from J, with 5 bases between. The CDR3 length is 12 residues. Here the CDR3 DNA reads TGTGCCAGCAGCGCTAACACAGATACGCAGTATTTT. It encodes CASSANTDTQYF.

The chain links TRBV29-1 to TRBJ2-1; D gene uncertain. The CDR3 extends over 11 amino acids. V gave up 6 bases and J gave up 12 bases, with 15 bases separating them. Germline V CDR1 and CDR2: SQVTM, ANQGSEA. CDR3: CSVVTGRGQFF. CDR3 DNA sequence: TGCAGCGTCGTGACTGGGCGTGGGCAGTTCTTC.

The V call is TRBV7-2, the J call TRBJ1-3, with D uncertain. Germline CDR1 is SGHTA and CDR2 is FQGNSA. The CDR3 has 15 amino acids. Between the trimmed V and J ends, which lost 5 bases and 1 base, there was a span of 12 bases. The CDR3 here is CASSPGSGSGNTIYF. The CDR3 coding sequence is TGTGCCAGCAGCCCTGGTTCGGGGTCTGGAAACACCATATATTTT.

This rearrangement joins TRBV7-2 to TRBJ1-4, with D maybe TRBD1 (5 bases). V was shortened by 5 bases and J by 4 bases, with 14 bases between the two germline ends. The CDR3 runs to 15 residues. Germline V gives CDR1 SGHTA, CDR2 FQGNSA. The CDR3: CASSARQIDNEKLFF. The DNA for the CDR3 is TGTGCCAGCAGCGCCAGACAGATAGATAATGAAAAACTGTTTTTT.

The V and J genes are TRBV6-1 and TRBJ2-1; D perhaps matches TRBD2 (6 bases). This CDR3 spans 16 amino acids. Trimming removed 1 base at V and 0 bases at J, with 10 bases between. Germline CDR1 is MNHNS and CDR2 is SASEGT. The CDR3 coding sequence is TGTGCCAGCAGTGAAGTAGCGGAATACTCCTACAATGAGCAGTTCTTC. The encoded protein is CASSEVAEYSYNEQFF.

The chain couples TRBV4-1 to TRBJ1-5, with a weak D call TRBD1 (6 bases). The V end was cut by 2 bases, the J end by 8 bases, with 16 bases between. The V gene's germline CDR1 is MGHRA and CDR2 YSYEKL. The CDR3 runs 15 residues. The CDR3 coding sequence is TGCGCCAGCAGCCAACCCGGACAGAGTACTGAGCCCCAGCATTTT. Its translation: CASSQPGQSTEPQHF.

The V call is TRBV7-6, the J call TRBJ2-3; TRBD1 agrees at 9 bases. This CDR3 has 20 amino acids. The germline gives CDR1 SGHVS, CDR2 FNYEAQ. J was trimmed by 0 bases and V by 5 bases; bases with no gene match: 18. CDR3 sequence: CASSNRPRDRESPSTDTQYF. The CDR3 nucleotides read TGTGCCAGCAGCAATCGTCCCAGGGACAGGGAGAGCCCTAGCACAGATACGCAGTATTTT.

This chain links TRBV7-2 with TRBJ1-2; D gene ambiguous. The CDR3 runs to 12 residues. Germline V lookup: CDR1 SGHTA, CDR2 FQGNSA. Trimming took off 5 bases at V and 7 bases at J, with 11 bases between the two ends. The CDR3 is CASSPRWAGYTF. The DNA of the CDR3 is TGTGCCAGCAGCCCCCGTTGGGCTGGCTACACCTTC.

The chain uses TRBV14 and TRBJ1-3, with D tentatively TRBD1 (6 bases). V lost 1 base and J 4 bases, leaving 20 bases between the germline ends. CDR3 length: 18 amino acids. The germline CDR1 and CDR2 sequences are SGHDN and FVKESK. The CDR3, as DNA: TGTGCCAGCAGCCAAGGGGGGGCGGGTTCATCCTCCGGAAACACCATATATTTT. Its translation: CASSQGGAGSSSGNTIYF.

This chain connects TRBV9 to TRBJ1-2; 7 bases are shared with TRBD1. V lost 3 bases and J lost 1; bases outside the gene matches: 15. Germline CDR1 reads SGDLS; CDR2 reads YYNGEE. This CDR3 has 18 amino acids. This CDR3 reads CASSGPGTATQFNYGYTF. The CDR3, as DNA: TGTGCCAGCAGCGGTCCCGGGACAGCGACGCAATTTAACTATGGCTACACCTTC.

This sequence joins TRBV7-9 and TRBJ2-7; D is unclear. Looked up from germline, CDR1 is SEHNR and CDR2 is FQNEAQ (reference sequence). V lost 8 bases, J lost 3 bases, and 17 bases lay in between. The CDR3 sequence is 14 residues long. CDR3 nucleotides: TGTGCCAGCCAGAGACACGACACCCACTACGAGCAGTACGTC. This gives the protein CASQRHDTHYEQYV.

There are a few counts of this clone. The chain combines TRBV19 with TRBJ2-1, with D perhaps TRBD2 (5 bases). Per germline, CDR1 LNHDA and CDR2 SQIVND (reference sequence). The CDR3 contains 15 residues. V lost 6 bases to trimming and J lost 0 bases, with 12 bases between them. In DNA form, the CDR3 reads TGTGCCAGTAGGGGCGGACTGAGCTCCTACAATGAGCAGTTCTTC. Translation: CASRGGLSSYNEQFF.

This clone was counted once. The chain carries TRBV13 and TRBJ1-3; D not resolved. This CDR3 region has 16 residues. V was cut by 6 bases and J by 4 bases, with 19 bases left in between. Germline V lookup: CDR1 PRHDT, CDR2 FYEKMQ (reference sequence). The DNA for the CDR3 is TGTGCCAGCAGTCTAACGTCGATTCGGTCAGGAAACACCATATATTTT. Translating gives CASSLTSIRSGNTIYF.

V is TRBV5-1 and J is TRBJ2-1; 9 bases line up with TRBD2. Germline V gives CDR1 SGHRS, CDR2 YFSETQ. Germline trimming cut 0 bases from V and 3 bases from J; bases unmatched to any gene: 1. This CDR3 spans 15 amino acids. This chain's CDR3 is CASSLGLADYNEQFF. CDR3 coding DNA: TGCGCCAGCAGCTTGGGACTAGCGGACTACAATGAGCAGTTCTTC.

In this sample, this clone turned up a few times. This sequence joins TRBV5-6 and TRBJ2-3, with D possibly TRBD2 on 6 matching bases. The germline V gene encodes CDR1 SGHDT and CDR2 YYEEEE. V lost 4 bases and J 3 bases, leaving 12 bases between the germline ends. The CDR3 totals 14 residues. The CDR3 spells CASSPGDWTDTQYF. The CDR3 DNA reads as TGTGCCAGCAGCCCCGGGGACTGGACAGATACGCAGTATTTT. Looking up the rest from reference TRBV5-6 and TRBJ2-3 gives the full variable domain: DAGVTQSPTHLIKTRGQQVTLRCSPKSGHDTVSWYQQALGQGPQFIFQYYEEEERQRGNFPDRFSGHQFPNYSSELNVNALLLGDSALYLCASSPGDWTDTQYFGPGTRLTVL.

This clone was seen only a few times. The CDR3 loop reads CASSLDAYQGGEDEQYF. DNA for the CDR3: TGTGCCAGCAGCCTGGATGCCTACCAGGGTGGAGAGGACGAGCAGTACTTC. The chain is built from TRBV5-4 and TRBJ2-7, with a weak D call TRBD1 (5 bases). The germline V gene encodes CDR1 SGHNT and CDR2 YYREEE (reference sequence). Trimming cost V 4 bases and J 5 bases, with 25 bases left between them. CDR3 length equals 17 residues. The variable domain in full, with the rest retrieved from reference TRBV5-4 and TRBJ2-7, is ETGVTQSPTHLIKTRGQQVTLRCSSQSGHNTVSWYQQALGQGPQFIFQYYREEENGRGNFPPRFSGLQFPNYSSELNVNALELDDSALYLCASSLDAYQGGEDEQYFGPGTRLTVT.

This clone turned up a few times. The chain combines TRBV29-1 with TRBJ2-7; D possibly corresponds to TRBD2 (6 bases). CDR1 is SQVTM, CDR2 ANQGSEA, per germline. This CDR3 spans 14 amino acids. Deletions cut 4 bases from V and 2 bases from J, with 15 bases between. Here the CDR3 reads CSVGGGTLPYEQYF. As DNA, the CDR3 is TGCAGCGTTGGGGGCGGGACCCTCCCCTACGAGCAGTACTTC.

V and J are TRBV5-6 and TRBJ1-2; 7 bases agree with TRBD1. The CDR3 runs 13 residues. The V gene end was trimmed by 4 bases and the J gene end by 5 bases; junction bases not matched to a gene: 5. Germline CDR1 is SGHDT and CDR2 is YYEEEE. The CDR3 nucleotides are TGTGCCAGCAGCCAGGGACAGCGATATGGCTACACCTTC. It encodes CASSQGQRYGYTF.

The chain is built from TRBV30 and TRBJ2-5; perhaps TRBD2 as D (6 bases). Trimming pared 2 bases from V and 1 base from J, leaving 14 bases between. Looked up from germline, CDR1 is GTSNPN and CDR2 is SVGIG (reference sequence). The CDR3 is 15 residues long. CDR3 coding DNA: TGTGCCTGGAGTCAATACGGGAGAATCCAAGAGACCCAGTACTTC. Protein sequence: CAWSQYGRIQETQYF.

CDR3 in DNA: TGTGCCTGGAGTCTACTAGACAGGGGGTTTGCGTCTGAAGCTTTCTTT. It is translated as CAWSLLDRGFASEAFF. The chain uses TRBV30 and TRBJ1-1, with 9 bases lining up with TRBD1. Per germline, CDR1 GTSNPN and CDR2 SVGIG (reference sequence). With 2 bases clipped from V and 6 bases from J, the junction kept 13 bases outside the gene matches. This CDR3 is 16 amino acids long.